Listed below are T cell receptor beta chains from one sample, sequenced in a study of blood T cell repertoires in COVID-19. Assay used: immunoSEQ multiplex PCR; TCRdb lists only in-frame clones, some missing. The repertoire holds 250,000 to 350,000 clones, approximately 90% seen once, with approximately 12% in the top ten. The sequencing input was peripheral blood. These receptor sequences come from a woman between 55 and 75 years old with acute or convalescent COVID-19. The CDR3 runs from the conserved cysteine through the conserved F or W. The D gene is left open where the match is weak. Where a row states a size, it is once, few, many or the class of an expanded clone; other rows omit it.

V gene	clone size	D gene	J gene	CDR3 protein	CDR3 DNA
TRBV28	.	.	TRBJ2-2	CASSIMGTLRAGELFF	TGTGCCAGCAGTATAATGGGGACATTGAGGGCCGGGGAGCTGTTTTTT
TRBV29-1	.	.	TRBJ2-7	CSVAPRGDYEQYF	TGCAGCGTTGCTCCTCGGGGAGACTACGAGCAGTACTTC
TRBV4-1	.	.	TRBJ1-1	CASSQYEHLNTEAFF	TGCGCCAGCAGCCAATATGAACATTTGAACACTGAAGCTTTCTTT
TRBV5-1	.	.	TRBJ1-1	CASSFITGSKEAFF	TGCGCCAGCAGCTTTATAACAGGGAGTAAGGAAGCTTTCTTT
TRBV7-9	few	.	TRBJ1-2	CASSLSGDGNYGYTF	TGTGCCAGCAGCTTGTCAGGGGACGGTAACTATGGCTACACCTTC
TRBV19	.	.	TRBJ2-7	CATSGLNYEQYF	TGTGCCACGTCAGGGTTGAACTACGAGCAGTACTTC
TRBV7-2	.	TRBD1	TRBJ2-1	CASSSRGRLGNEQFF	TGTGCCAGCAGCTCCAGGGGGCGATTGGGCAATGAGCAGTTCTTC
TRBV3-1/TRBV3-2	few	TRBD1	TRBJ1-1	CASSPTGDTEAFF	TGTGCCAGCAGCCCGACAGGGGACACTGAAGCTTTCTTT
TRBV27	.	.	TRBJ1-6	CASGPYNSPLHF	TGTGCCAGCGGCCCCTATAATTCACCCCTCCACTTT
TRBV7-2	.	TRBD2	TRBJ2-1	CASSLPGLAGANEQFF	TGTGCCAGCAGCCTCCCTGGACTAGCGGGAGCCAATGAGCAGTTCTTC
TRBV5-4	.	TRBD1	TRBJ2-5	CASSFGGQGQETQYF	TGTGCCAGCAGCTTCGGGGGACAGGGCCAAGAGACCCAGTACTTC
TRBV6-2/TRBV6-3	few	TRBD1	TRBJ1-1	CASSSRTGWNTEAFF	TGTGCCAGCAGTTCGAGGACAGGGTGGAACACTGAAGCTTTCTTT
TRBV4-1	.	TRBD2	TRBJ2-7	CASSLRISGGALSYEQYF	TGCGCCAGCAGCCTGCGAATTAGCGGGGGGGCTTTATCCTACGAGCAGTACTTC
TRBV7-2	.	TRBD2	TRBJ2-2	CASSLETSGGGGELFF	TGTGCCAGCAGCTTAGAGACTAGCGGGGGTGGCGGGGAGCTGTTTTTT
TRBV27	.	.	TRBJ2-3	CASSLKSLVPDTQYF	TGTGCCAGCAGTCTTAAGTCTCTAGTTCCAGATACGCAGTATTTT
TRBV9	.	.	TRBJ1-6	CASSVTGTYNSPLHF	TGTGCCAGCAGCGTAACAGGGACCTATAATTCACCCCTCCACTTT
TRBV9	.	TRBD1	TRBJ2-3	CASTPRGPPDTQYF	TGTGCCAGCACCCCCAGGGGGCCCCCAGATACGCAGTATTTT
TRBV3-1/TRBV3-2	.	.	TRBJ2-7	CASSRMGDQEQYF	TGTGCCAGCAGCCGTATGGGAGACCAAGAGCAGTACTTC
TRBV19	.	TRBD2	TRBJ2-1	CASTPGLLTSGVYNEQFF	TGTGCCAGTACACCGGGACTGCTGACTAGCGGAGTCTACAATGAGCAGTTCTTC
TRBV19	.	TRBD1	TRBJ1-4	CASSMGTGANEKLFF	TGTGCCAGTAGTATGGGGACAGGGGCTAATGAAAAACTGTTTTTT
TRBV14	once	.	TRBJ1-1	CASSQMGRTEAFF	TGTGCCAGCAGCCAAATGGGGCGCACTGAAGCTTTCTTT
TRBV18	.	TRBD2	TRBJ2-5	CASSPGASGKETQYF	TGTGCCAGCTCACCCGGGGCTAGCGGGAAAGAGACCCAGTACTTC
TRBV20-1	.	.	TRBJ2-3	CSASLERGKSTDTQYF	TGCAGTGCTAGTCTGGAGAGAGGGAAAAGCACAGATACGCAGTATTTT
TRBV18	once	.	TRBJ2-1	CASSPQERGYNEQFF	TGTGCCAGCTCACCACAGGAAAGAGGTTACAATGAGCAGTTCTTC
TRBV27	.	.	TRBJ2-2	CASSLSYGATGELFF	TGTGCCAGCAGTTTATCGTATGGGGCTACCGGGGAGCTGTTTTTT
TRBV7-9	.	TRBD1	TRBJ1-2	CASSAGQGNYGYTF	TGTGCCAGCAGCGCGGGACAGGGAAACTATGGCTACACCTTC
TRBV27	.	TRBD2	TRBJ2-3	CASSDFPKTSGRVDTQYF	TGTGCCAGCAGTGATTTCCCAAAGACTAGCGGGAGGGTTGATACGCAGTATTTT
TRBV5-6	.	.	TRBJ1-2	CASSLIRAYGYTF	TGTGCCAGCAGCTTGATCAGGGCCTATGGCTACACCTTC
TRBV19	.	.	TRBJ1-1	CASSLGRGTEAFF	TGTGCCAGTAGTTTGGGCAGGGGCACTGAAGCTTTCTTT
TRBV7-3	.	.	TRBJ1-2	CASSSDSNYGYTF	TGTGCCAGCAGCTCGGACAGTAACTATGGCTACACCTTC
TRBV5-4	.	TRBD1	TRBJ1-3	CASSFPGGPSGNTIYF	TGTGCCAGCAGCTTTCCAGGGGGTCCCTCTGGAAACACCATATATTTT
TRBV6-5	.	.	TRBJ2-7	CASSLAAPTYEQYF	TGTGCCAGCAGCTTAGCGGCTCCTACCTACGAGCAGTACTTC
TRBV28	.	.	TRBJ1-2	CASSLGHRYGYTF	TGTGCCAGCAGTCTCGGACATCGCTATGGCTACACCTTC
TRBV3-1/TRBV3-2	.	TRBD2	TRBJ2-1	CASSLSGRGYNEQFF	TGTGCCAGCAGCCTCAGCGGGAGGGGCTACAATGAGCAGTTCTTC